The next 11 T cell receptor beta chains were all read from a single sample in a study of CD4 T cells in relation to SARS-CoV-2 and coronaviruses. Before the COVID-19 pandemic, during about 2010-2018, CD4+ T cells were taken from unexposed donors. The cells were cultured for roughly 11 days before CD4+ T cells were isolated. Some clones are missing from TCRdb's copy, which holds only in-frame ones; the method was immunoSEQ multiplex PCR. The sample has some 11,000 clones; roughly three quarters are singletons. Antigens of these TCRs are unknown. Specimen: CD4+ T cells from PBMCs, cultured in vitro. Every receptor here comes from a human donor in good health.

This clone has just a few counts. The chain has TRBV12-5 and TRBJ2-7, with 7 bases matching TRBD1. This CDR3 is built from 19 residues. The ends lost 4 bases at V and 1 base at J; junction bases unmatched: 19. The germline CDR1 and CDR2 sequences are LGHNT and FRNRAP. CDR3 loop: CASGSHLRGLARGSYEQYF. Written as DNA, the CDR3 is TGTGCTAGTGGTTCACACCTAAGGGGGCTAGCTCGAGGGTCCTACGAGCAGTACTTC.

The chain carries TRBV5-1 and TRBJ2-5, with D tentatively TRBD2 (6 bases). The germline V and J ends were trimmed by 5 bases and 1 base, with 18 bases remaining between them. The length of the CDR3 is 16 residues. Germline V CDR1 and CDR2: SGHRS, YFSETQ. The CDR3 here is CASSVSSASAQETQYF. Here the CDR3 DNA reads TGCGCCAGCAGTGTTAGTAGTGCTAGCGCCCAAGAGACCCAGTACTTC.

This clone was seen once. This sequence joins TRBV4-1 and TRBJ1-6, with 8 bases matching TRBD1. Germline loops: CDR1 MGHRA, CDR2 YSYEKL. The CDR3 extends over 18 amino acids. J was trimmed by 9 bases and V by 0 bases; bases with no gene match: 13. The CDR3 bases are TGCGCCAGCAGCCAAGATCCCTATGGCGGCAGGGGGCGTTCACCCCTCCACTTT. Its protein is CASSQDPYGGRGRSPLHF.

The rearrangement links TRBV4-2 to TRBJ2-5, with TRBD2 matching 9 bases. The length of the CDR3 is 15 residues. The ends lost 1 base at V and 3 bases at J; junction bases unmatched: 3. The germline CDR1 and CDR2 sequences are LGHNA and YNFKEQ. CDR3 in DNA: TGTGCCAGCAGCCAAGTCGTAGCGGGAGAAGAGACCCAGTACTTC. Residues: CASSQVVAGEETQYF.

The genes are TRBV27 and TRBJ1-2; the D gene is possibly TRBD1 (5 bases). V was trimmed by 5 bases and J by 0 bases, leaving 13 bases between them. The CDR3 has 15 amino acids. Germline V gives CDR1 MNHEY, CDR2 SMNVEV (reference sequence). CDR3 nucleotide sequence: TGTGCCAGCAGTCCCCGGGACGGCACTAACTATGGCTACACCTTC. Its translation is CASSPRDGTNYGYTF.

This chain uses TRBV11-3 with TRBJ2-1; 9 positions agree with TRBD2. This CDR3 comprises 17 residues. V trimming: 5 bases; J trimming: 3 bases; junction bases outside the gene matches: 11. Germline CDR1 and CDR2: SGHNT and YENEEA. This CDR3 is CASSEGRRLAVYNEQFF. In DNA, the CDR3 is TGTGCCAGCAGCGAAGGACGGCGACTAGCGGTCTACAATGAGCAGTTCTTC.

The chain has TRBV4-1 and TRBJ1-1; a possible D gene is TRBD1 (5 bases). V was clipped by 1 base and J by 0 bases, with 12 bases between them. The germline CDR1 and CDR2 sequences are MGHRA and YSYEKL. The CDR3 extends over 16 amino acids. CDR3 DNA sequence: TGCGCCAGCAGCCAAGGTTCGGGGCAATTGAACACTGAAGCTTTCTTT. Its translation is CASSQGSGQLNTEAFF.

The V gene is TRBV5-1, the J gene TRBJ2-7, with a weak D call TRBD2 (5 bases). The V gene lost 3 bases and the J gene lost 2 bases, with 9 bases spanning the gap. The germline CDR1 and CDR2 sequences are SGHRS and YFSETQ. This CDR3 has 13 residues. The CDR3 bases are TGCGCCAGCAGCTCGGACTTCGCCTACGAGCAGTACTTC. Translation gives CASSSDFAYEQYF.

This clone has only one observation. The CDR3 loop is CASSSGLNPDTQYF. The CDR3 DNA follows: TGTGCCAGCAGCTCCGGGCTCAACCCAGATACGCAGTATTTT. V and J are TRBV13 and TRBJ2-3, with D uncertain. CDR1 and CDR2 from the germline V gene are PRHDT and FYEKMQ (reference sequence). Trimming took 4 bases from V and 4 from J, leaving 12 bases between them. CDR3 length equals 14 residues. The full variable domain, with the rest looked up from reference TRBV13 and TRBJ2-3, is AAGVIQSPRHLIKEKRETATLKCYPIPRHDTVYWYQQGPGQDPQFLISFYEKMQSDKGSIPDRFSAQQFSDYHSELNMSSLELGDSALYFCASSSGLNPDTQYFGPGTRLTVL.

The chain has TRBV29-1 and TRBJ2-1; 10 bases fit TRBD2. Germline assignment: CDR1 SQVTM and CDR2 ANQGSEA. CDR3 size: 15 residues. The trim removed 7 bases at V and 8 bases at J, leaving 14 bases unmatched. The CDR3 loop reads CSASGLAGAVDEQFF. In DNA, the CDR3 is TGCAGCGCCTCGGGTCTAGCGGGAGCGGTAGATGAGCAGTTCTTC.

The chain recombines TRBV19 with TRBJ2-1; D is perhaps TRBD1 (5 bases). This CDR3 has 15 residues. V was trimmed by 3 bases and J by 1 base, leaving 10 bases between them. Germline-derived CDR1 and CDR2 are LNHDA and SQIVND (reference sequence). For the CDR3, the DNA is TGTGCCAGTAGTATTGGGGCAGATTCCTACAATGAGCAGTTCTTC. Amino acid sequence: CASSIGADSYNEQFF.